One T cell receptor beta chain is described in this entry. As processed by the authors: By means of reference gene primer amplification, nucleated cell counts were estimated. Method: immunoSEQ multiplex PCR; TCRdb's copy keeps in-frame clones and lacks some. That table supplies the V and J calls and clone size; D and trimming were determined from the DNA. The data hold about 110,000 clones, with more than 80% observed a single time. This specimen belongs to a study of blood T cell repertoires in COVID-19. Germline V gives CDR1 SGHRS, CDR2 YFSETQ. Trimming cost V 1 base and J 3 bases; bases outside gene matches: 6. This CDR3 has 15 amino acids.

The specimen sequenced was peripheral blood. This TCR was sampled from a middle-aged woman with acute or convalescent COVID-19. The chain links TRBV5-1 to TRBJ2-7; 8 bases align to TRBD2. The CDR3 DNA reads as TGCGCCAGCAGCTTGTTCTCAGCGGGGGACTACGAGCAGTACTTC. Its protein is CASSLFSAGDYEQYF. Full variable domain (remainder filled in from reference TRBV5-1 and TRBJ2-7): KAGVTQTPRYLIKTRGQQVTLSCSPISGHRSVSWYQQTPGQGLQFLFEYFSETQRNKGNFPGRFSGRQFSNSRSEMNVSTLELGDSALYLCASSLFSAGDYEQYFGPGTRLTVT.